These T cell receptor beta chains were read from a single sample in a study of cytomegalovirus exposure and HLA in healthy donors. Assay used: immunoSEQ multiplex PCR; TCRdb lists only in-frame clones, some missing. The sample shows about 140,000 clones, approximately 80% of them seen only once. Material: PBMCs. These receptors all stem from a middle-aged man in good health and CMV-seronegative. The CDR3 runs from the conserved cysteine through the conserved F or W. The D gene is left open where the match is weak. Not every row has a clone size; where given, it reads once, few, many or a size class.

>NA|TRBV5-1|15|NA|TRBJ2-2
TGCGCCAGCAGCTTGGAGGGGGCGAACACCGGGGAGCTGTTTTTT
CASSLEGANTGELFF
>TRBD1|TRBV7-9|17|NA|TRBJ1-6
TGTGCCAGCAGCTCAGGACAGGCGAGCTCCTATAATTCACCCCTCCACTTT
CASSSGQASSYNSPLHF
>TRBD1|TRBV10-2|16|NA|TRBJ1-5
TGCGCCAGCAGTGGGAAAACAGGGGGCAACAATCAGCCCCAGCATTTT
CASSGKTGGNNQPQHF
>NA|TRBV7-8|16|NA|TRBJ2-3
TGTGCCAGCAGCTTAGAGGGACTCGCTAACACAGATACGCAGTATTTT
CASSLEGLANTDTQYF
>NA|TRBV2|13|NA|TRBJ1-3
TGTGCAGGGAGGGAGGGTGGCGGAAACACCATATATTTT
CAGREGGGNTIYF
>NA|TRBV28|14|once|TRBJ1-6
TGTGCCAGCAGTTTGGTAGGGGAAGGGTCACCCCTCCACTTT
CASSLVGEGSPLHF
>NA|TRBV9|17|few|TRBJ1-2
TGTGCCAGCAGCGAGAACAGGGAGGGTTCAGCTAACTATGGCTACACCTTC
CASSENREGSANYGYTF
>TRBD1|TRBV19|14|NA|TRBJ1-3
TGTGCCAGTAGAGAGGGGGCAACTGGAAACACCATATATTTT
CASREGATGNTIYF
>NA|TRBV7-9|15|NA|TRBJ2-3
TGTGCCAGCAGCTTAGAAGGGGGTAGAACAGATACGCAGTATTTT
CASSLEGGRTDTQYF
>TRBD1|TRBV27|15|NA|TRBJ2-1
TGTGCCAGCAGTCTCCGGACAGGAACCTACAATGAGCAGTTCTTC
CASSLRTGTYNEQFF
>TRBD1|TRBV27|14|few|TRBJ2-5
TGTGCCAGCAGCCGCGACAGGGGTGTAGAGACCCAGTACTTC
CASSRDRGVETQYF
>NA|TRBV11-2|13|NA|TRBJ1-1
TGTGCCAGCAGCTTAGTCCAATACACTGAAGCTTTCTTT
CASSLVQYTEAFF
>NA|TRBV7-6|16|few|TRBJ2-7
TGTGCCAGCAGCCGAATGACAGGTTCGGGTCTCTACGAGCAGTACTTC
CASSRMTGSGLYEQYF
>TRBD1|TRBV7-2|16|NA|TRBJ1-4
TGTGCCAGCAGCTCAGTCGGACAGGGCCCTAATGAAAAACTGTTTTTT
CASSSVGQGPNEKLFF